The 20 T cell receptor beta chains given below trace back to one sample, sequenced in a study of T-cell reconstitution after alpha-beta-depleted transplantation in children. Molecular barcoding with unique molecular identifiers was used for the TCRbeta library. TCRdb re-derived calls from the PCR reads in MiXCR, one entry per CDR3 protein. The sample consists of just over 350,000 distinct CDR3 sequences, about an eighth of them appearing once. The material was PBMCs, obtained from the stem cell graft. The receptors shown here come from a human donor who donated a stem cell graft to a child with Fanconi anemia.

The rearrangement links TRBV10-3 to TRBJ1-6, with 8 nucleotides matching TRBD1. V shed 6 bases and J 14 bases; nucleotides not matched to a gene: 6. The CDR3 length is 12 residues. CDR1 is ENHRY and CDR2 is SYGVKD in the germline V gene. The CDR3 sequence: CAIRGQDASLHF. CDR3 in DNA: TGTGCCATCAGGGGACAGGACGCCTCCCTCCACTTT.

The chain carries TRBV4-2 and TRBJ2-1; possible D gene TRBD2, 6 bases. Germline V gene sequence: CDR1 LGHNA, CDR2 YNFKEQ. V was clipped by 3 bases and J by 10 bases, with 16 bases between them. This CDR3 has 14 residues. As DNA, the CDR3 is TGTGCCAGCAGCCATAGGTTCGGGGAGGTAGAGCAGTTCTTC. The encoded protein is CASSHRFGEVEQFF.

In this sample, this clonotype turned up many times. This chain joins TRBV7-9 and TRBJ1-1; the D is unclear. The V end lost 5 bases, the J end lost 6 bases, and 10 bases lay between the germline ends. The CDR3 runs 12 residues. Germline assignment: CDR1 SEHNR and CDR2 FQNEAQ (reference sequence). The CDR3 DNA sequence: TGTGCCAGCAGCGAACTCAGCCCTGAAGCTTTCTTT. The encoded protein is CASSELSPEAFF.

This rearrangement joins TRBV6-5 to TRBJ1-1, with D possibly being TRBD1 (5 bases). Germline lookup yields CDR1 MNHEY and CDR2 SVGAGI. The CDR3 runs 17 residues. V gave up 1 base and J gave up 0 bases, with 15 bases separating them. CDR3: CASSYFLRGRLNTEAFF. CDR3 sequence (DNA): TGTGCCAGCAGTTACTTTTTAAGGGGCCGCTTGAACACTGAAGCTTTCTTT.

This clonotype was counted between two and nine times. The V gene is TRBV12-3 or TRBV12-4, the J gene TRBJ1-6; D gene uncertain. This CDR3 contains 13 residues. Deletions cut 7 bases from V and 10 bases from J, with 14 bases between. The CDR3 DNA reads TGTGCCAGCATCCAAGCGGGGAAATCACCCCTCCACTTT. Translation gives CASIQAGKSPLHF.

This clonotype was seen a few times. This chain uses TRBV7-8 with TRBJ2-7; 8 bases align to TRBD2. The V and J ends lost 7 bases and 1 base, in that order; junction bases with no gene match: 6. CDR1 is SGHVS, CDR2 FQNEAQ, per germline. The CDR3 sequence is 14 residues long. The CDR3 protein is CASKLAGLSYEQYF. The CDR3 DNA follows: TGTGCCAGCAAGCTAGCGGGCCTGTCCTACGAGCAGTACTTC.

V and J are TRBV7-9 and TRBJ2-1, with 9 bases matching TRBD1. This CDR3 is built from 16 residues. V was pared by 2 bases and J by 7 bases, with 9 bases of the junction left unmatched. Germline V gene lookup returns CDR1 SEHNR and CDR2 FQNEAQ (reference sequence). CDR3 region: CASSLPRQGGKNEQFF. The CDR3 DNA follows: TGTGCCAGCAGCTTACCAAGACAGGGGGGGAAAAATGAGCAGTTCTTC. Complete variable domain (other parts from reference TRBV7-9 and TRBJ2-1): DTGVSQNPRHKITKRGQNVTFRCDPISEHNRLYWYRQTLGQGPEFLTYFQNEAQLEKSRLLSDRFSAERPKGSFSTLEIQRTEQGDSAMYLCASSLPRQGGKNEQFFGPGTRLTVL.

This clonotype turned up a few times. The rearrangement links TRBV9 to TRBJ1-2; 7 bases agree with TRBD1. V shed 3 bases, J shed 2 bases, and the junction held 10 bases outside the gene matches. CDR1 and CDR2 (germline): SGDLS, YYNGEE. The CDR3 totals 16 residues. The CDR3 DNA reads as TGTGCCAGCAGCGAACCTGGACAGGCGGACAACTATGGCTACACCTTC. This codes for CASSEPGQADNYGYTF.

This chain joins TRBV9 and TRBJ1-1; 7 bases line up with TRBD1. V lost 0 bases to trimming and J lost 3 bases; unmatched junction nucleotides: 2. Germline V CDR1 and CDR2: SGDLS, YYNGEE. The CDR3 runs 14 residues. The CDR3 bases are TGTGCCAGCAGCGTAGTCAGGGGGTACACTGAAGCTTTCTTT. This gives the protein CASSVVRGYTEAFF.

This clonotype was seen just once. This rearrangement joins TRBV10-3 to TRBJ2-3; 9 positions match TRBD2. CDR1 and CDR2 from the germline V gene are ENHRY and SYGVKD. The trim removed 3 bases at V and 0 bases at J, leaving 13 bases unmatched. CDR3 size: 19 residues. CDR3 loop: CAISEKEIAGVSSTDTQYF. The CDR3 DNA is TGTGCCATCAGTGAAAAAGAAATAGCGGGGGTGTCTAGCACAGATACGCAGTATTTT.

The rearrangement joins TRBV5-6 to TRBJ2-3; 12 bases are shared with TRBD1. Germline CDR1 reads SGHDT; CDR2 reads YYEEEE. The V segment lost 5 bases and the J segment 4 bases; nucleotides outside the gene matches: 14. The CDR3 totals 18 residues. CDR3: CASSSLGQGAQGADTQYF. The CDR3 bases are TGTGCCAGCAGTTCACTGGGACAGGGGGCGCAAGGTGCAGATACGCAGTATTTT.

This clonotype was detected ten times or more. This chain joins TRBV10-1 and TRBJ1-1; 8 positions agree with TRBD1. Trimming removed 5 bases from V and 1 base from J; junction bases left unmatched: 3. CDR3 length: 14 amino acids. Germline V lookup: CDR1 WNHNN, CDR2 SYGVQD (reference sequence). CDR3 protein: CASSPGGTNTEAFF. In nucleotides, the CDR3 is TGCGCCAGCAGTCCAGGGGGCACGAACACTGAAGCTTTCTTT.

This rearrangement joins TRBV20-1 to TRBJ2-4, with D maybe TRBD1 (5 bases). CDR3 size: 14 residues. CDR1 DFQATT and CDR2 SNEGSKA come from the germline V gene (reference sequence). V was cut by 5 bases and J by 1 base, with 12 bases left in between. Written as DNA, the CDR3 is TGCAGTGCTGACGACAGTAGCGCCAAAAACATTCAGTACTTC. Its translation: CSADDSSAKNIQYF.

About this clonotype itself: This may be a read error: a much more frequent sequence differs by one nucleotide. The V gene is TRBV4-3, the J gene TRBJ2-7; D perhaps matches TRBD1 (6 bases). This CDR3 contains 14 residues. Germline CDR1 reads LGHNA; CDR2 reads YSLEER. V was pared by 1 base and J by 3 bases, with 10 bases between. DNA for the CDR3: TGCGCCAGCAGCCAAGTTTGGGGGCTCTACGAGCAGTACTTC. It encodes CASSQVWGLYEQYF.

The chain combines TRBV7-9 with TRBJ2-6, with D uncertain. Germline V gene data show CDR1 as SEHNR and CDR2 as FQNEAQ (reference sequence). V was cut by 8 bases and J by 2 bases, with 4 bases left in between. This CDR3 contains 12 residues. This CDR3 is CASGPGANVLTF. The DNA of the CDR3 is TGTGCCAGCGGCCCTGGGGCCAACGTCCTGACTTTC. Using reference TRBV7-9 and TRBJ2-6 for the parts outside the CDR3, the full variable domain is DTGVSQNPRHKITKRGQNVTFRCDPISEHNRLYWYRQTLGQGPEFLTYFQNEAQLEKSRLLSDRFSAERPKGSFSTLEIQRTEQGDSAMYLCASGPGANVLTFGAGSRLTVL.

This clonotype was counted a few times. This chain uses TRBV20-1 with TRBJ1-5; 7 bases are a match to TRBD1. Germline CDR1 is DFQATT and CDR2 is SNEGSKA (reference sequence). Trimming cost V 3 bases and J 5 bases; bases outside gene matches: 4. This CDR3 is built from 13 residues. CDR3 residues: CSASPGGDQPQHF. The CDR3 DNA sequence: TGCAGTGCTAGTCCAGGGGGTGATCAGCCCCAGCATTTT.

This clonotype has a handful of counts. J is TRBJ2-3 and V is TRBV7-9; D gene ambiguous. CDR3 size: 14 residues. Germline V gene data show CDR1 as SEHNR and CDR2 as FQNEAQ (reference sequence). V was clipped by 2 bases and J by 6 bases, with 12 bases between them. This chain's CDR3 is CASSLTSFGDTQYF. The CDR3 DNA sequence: TGTGCCAGCAGCTTAACTTCCTTCGGGGATACGCAGTATTTT.

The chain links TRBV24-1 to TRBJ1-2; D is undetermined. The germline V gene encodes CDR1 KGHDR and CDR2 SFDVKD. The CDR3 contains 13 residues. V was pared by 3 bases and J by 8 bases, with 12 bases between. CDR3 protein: CATSDGSSRGYTF. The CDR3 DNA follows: TGTGCCACCAGTGATGGGTCATCTCGGGGCTACACCTTC.

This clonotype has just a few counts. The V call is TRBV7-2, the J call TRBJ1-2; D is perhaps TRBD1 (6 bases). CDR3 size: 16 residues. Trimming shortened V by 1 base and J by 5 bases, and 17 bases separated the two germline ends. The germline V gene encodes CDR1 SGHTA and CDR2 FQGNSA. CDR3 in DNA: TGTGCCAGCAGCTTAGGAGGATCGGGGGCAGAGTATGGCTACACCTTC. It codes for CASSLGGSGAEYGYTF.

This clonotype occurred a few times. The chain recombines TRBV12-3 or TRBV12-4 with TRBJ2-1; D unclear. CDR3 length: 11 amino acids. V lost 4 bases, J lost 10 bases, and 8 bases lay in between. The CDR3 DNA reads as TGTGCCAGCAGTTACTCAAGGGAGCAGTTCTTC. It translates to CASSYSREQFF.